The 9 T cell receptor beta chains below all came from one sample that was sequenced in a study of blood T cell repertoires in COVID-19. The repertoire was sequenced with immunoSEQ multiplex PCR; TCRdb's copy has only in-frame clones and lacks some. The sample holds over 150,000 clones, roughly nine tenths seen once. Sequencing was performed on peripheral blood. These receptors all come from a man aged 18 to 30 who had recovered from COVID-19.

The chain couples TRBV2 to TRBJ1-1, with D uncertain. Germline CDR1 is SNHLY and CDR2 is FYNNEI. Trimming shortened V by 0 bases and J by 0 bases, and 5 bases separated the two germline ends. The CDR3 totals 14 residues. CDR3 amino acids: CASSEARMNTEAFF. CDR3 sequence (DNA): TGTGCCAGCAGTGAAGCGAGGATGAACACTGAAGCTTTCTTT.

V is TRBV25-1 and J is TRBJ1-2; TRBD1 agrees at 9 bases. V gave up 4 bases and J gave up 6 bases; unmatched junction bases: 9. Germline V gives CDR1 MGHDK, CDR2 SYGVNS. The CDR3 is 15 amino acids. In DNA, the CDR3 is TGTGCCAGCAGTGGGCCGGGACAGGGCTGGGATGGCTACACCTTC. Translating it yields CASSGPGQGWDGYTF.

The chain employs TRBV6-5 and TRBJ2-2; D unclear. Germline CDR1 is MNHEY and CDR2 is SVGAGI. CDR3 length: 13 amino acids. V gave up 7 bases and J gave up 6 bases, with 12 bases separating them. The CDR3 sequence is CASTPGFAGELFF. CDR3 nucleotide sequence: TGTGCCAGCACCCCCGGGTTTGCCGGGGAGCTGTTTTTT.

This clone was seen a single time. The chain couples TRBV2 to TRBJ2-1; 13 positions agree with TRBD2. The junction had 8 bases not matched to a gene; V was cut back by 8 bases and J by 4 bases. The CDR3 consists of 16 residues. Germline assignment: CDR1 SNHLY and CDR2 FYNNEI. CDR3 nucleotides: TGTGCCAGCGGCTCCGGACTAGCGGGAGAGTACAATGAGCAGTTCTTC. Translation: CASGSGLAGEYNEQFF.

The rearrangement joins TRBV4-1 to TRBJ1-5; no reliable D call. The CDR3 runs 16 residues. The V gene's germline CDR1 is MGHRA and CDR2 YSYEKL. The V end lost 1 base, the J end lost 2 bases, and 12 bases lay between the germline ends. CDR3 protein: CASSQVMAGGNQPQHF. CDR3 coding DNA: TGCGCCAGCAGCCAAGTTATGGCAGGCGGCAATCAGCCCCAGCATTTT.

The chain links TRBV10-2 to TRBJ1-4; no clear D. Germline CDR1 WSHSY, CDR2 SAAADI. The CDR3 has 15 amino acids. Trimming left V 2 bases short and J 1 base short, with 8 bases between. The DNA for the CDR3 is TGCGCCAGCAGTGAGAGAGCCTTAACTAATGAAAAACTGTTTTTT. Its protein is CASSERALTNEKLFF.

J is TRBJ1-5 and V is TRBV10-2; TRBD1 matches 9 bases. This CDR3 is 15 amino acids long. The germline V gene has CDR1 WSHSY and CDR2 SAAADI. V lost 6 bases and J lost 3; bases outside the gene matches: 6. The CDR3 coding sequence is TGCGCCAGCAGGCCGGGACAGGGTAACAATCAGCCCCAGCATTTT. Protein: CASRPGQGNNQPQHF.

The chain couples TRBV9 to TRBJ2-1; 8 bases are a match to TRBD2. V lost 2 bases and J lost 7; bases outside the gene matches: 8. The CDR3 is made up of 15 amino acids. Germline loops: CDR1 SGDLS, CDR2 YYNGEE. In nucleotides, the CDR3 is TGTGCCAGCAGCGTGCCGGGACTAGGGGGAAATGAGCAGTTCTTC. This gives the protein CASSVPGLGGNEQFF. Full variable domain (outside the CDR3, taken from reference TRBV9 and TRBJ2-1): DSGVTQTPKHLITATGQRVTLRCSPRSGDLSVYWYQQSLDQGLQFLIQYYNGEERAKGNILERFSAQQFPDLHSELNLSSLELGDSALYFCASSVPGLGGNEQFFGPGTRLTVL.

V is TRBV20-1 and J is TRBJ2-1, with a tentative D call TRBD2 (6 bases). Germline V gene sequence: CDR1 DFQATT, CDR2 SNEGSKA (reference sequence). The CDR3 runs 11 residues. The ends were cut back, 3 bases at V and 9 bases at J, with 9 bases in the middle. The CDR3 region is CSASGSAEQFF. The CDR3 DNA follows: TGCAGTGCTAGCGGGAGTGCTGAGCAGTTCTTC.